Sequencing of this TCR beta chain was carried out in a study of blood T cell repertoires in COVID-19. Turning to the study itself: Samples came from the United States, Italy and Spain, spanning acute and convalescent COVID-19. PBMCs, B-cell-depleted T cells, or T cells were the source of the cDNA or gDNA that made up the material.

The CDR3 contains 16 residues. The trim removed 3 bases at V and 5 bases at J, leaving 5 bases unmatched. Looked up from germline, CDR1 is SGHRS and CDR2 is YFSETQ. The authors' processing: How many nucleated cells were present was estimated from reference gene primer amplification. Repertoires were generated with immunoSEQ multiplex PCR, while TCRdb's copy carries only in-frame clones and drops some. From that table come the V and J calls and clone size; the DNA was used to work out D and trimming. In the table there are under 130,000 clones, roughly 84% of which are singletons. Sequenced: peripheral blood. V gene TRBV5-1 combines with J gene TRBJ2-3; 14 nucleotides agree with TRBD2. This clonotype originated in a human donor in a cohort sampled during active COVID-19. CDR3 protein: CASSSGLAGVVDTQYF. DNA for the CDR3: TGCGCCAGCAGCTCGGGACTAGCGGGGGTGGTAGATACGCAGTATTTT.